The T cell receptor beta chain under discussion was sequenced for a study of T cells in Graves' hyperthyroidism and ophthalmopathy. Points from the study as a whole: Ophthalmopathy was model-predicted a median 6.5 months pre-onset.

The length of the CDR3 is 15 residues. CDR1 is SNHLY and CDR2 is FYNNEI in the germline V gene. The V and J ends lost 6 bases and 6 bases, in that order; junction bases with no gene match: 11. Of note for this clonotype: What it binds is unknown.

RNA transcripts gave rise to amplified TCR beta CDR3 regions. The HTBI primer set was used in a first-round RT-PCR of the TCR CDR3. From the multiplex PCR reads, TCRdb called clonotypes with MiXCR, one entry per CDR3 protein. Counted here are approximately 400,000 distinct CDR3 sequences, 15% to 17% occurring once; the ten biggest clones make up over 12%. Hyperthyroidism of Graves' type that showed no ophthalmopathy progression within 18 months was stable. Diagnoses were established using clinical symptoms, serum thyroxine and TRAb, thyroid ultrasound and orbital computed tomography. PBMCs stemmed from around 9.3 ml fresh peripheral blood.

This receptor was obtained from a woman in her late teens or twenties with Graves' hyperthyroidism. The sequenced sample was blood. V usage is TRBV2 and J usage is TRBJ2-3; TRBD1 matches at 8 bases. As DNA, the CDR3 is TGTGCCAGCAGCGGACAGGGCCCCAAAGGGGATACGCAGTATTTT. This sequence encodes CASSGQGPKGDTQYF.